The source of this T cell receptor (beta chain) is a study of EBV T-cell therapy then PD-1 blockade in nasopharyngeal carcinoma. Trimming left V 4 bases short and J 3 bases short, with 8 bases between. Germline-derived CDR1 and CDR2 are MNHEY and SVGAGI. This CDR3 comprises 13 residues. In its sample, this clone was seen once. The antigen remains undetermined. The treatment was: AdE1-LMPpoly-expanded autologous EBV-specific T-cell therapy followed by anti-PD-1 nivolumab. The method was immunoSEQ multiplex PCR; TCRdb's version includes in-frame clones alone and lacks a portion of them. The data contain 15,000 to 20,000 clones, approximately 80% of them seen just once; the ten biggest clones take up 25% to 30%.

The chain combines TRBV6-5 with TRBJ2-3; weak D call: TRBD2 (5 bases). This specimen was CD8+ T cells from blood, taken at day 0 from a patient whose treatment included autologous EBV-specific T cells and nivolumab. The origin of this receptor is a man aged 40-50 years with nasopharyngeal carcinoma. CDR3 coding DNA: TGTGCCAGCAGTTCCGGACTTACAGATACGCAGTATTTT. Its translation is CASSSGLTDTQYF.